This record covers a single T cell receptor beta chain. No antigen is known for it. Within the sample, other DNA sequences also encode this same CDR3. The record originates from a study of shared clonotypes between healthy human individuals. Findings and limits, study-wide: The study drew on few donors, limiting represented genetic and exposure-history diversity.

Germline lookup yields CDR1 SEHNR and CDR2 FQNEAQ (reference sequence). The CDR3 loop spans 12 amino acids. V gave up 3 bases and J gave up 9 bases, with 6 bases separating them. This table comes from immunoSEQ multiplex PCR, and its TCRdb copy is limited to in-frame clones, with some not included. The table records roughly 1,800,000 clones, around 96% of them present only once. Naive CD8 cells comprised CD45RO-negative, CCR7-positively selected cells, excluding terminally differentiated effector memory CD45RA+ cells. Those who donated were healthy HIV-negative adults, with no recent acute infections or vaccinations reported.

The V and J genes are TRBV7-9 and TRBJ1-6; D is ambiguous. The receptor was derived from a man between 18 and 29 years old in good health. Sequenced sample: naive CD8+ T cells sorted from blood. CDR3 sequence (DNA): TGTGCCAGCAGCTTGGAGAGTTCACCCCTCCACTTT. This translates into CASSLESSPLHF.